The 24 T cell receptor beta chains listed next were all sequenced from one sample in a study of T cell responses to AZD1222 COVID-19 vaccine. Assay used: immunoSEQ multiplex PCR; TCRdb lists only in-frame clones, some missing. Among more than 85,000 clones, 70% to 85% were seen once, and the ten largest hold roughly 21%. The source material was peripheral blood, sampled on day 0 of AZD1222 vaccination. The receptors come from an adult in good health.

J is TRBJ1-2 and V is TRBV5-4; 7 positions agree with TRBD1. After removal of 5 bases from V and 8 bases from J, the junction contained 24 bases not matched to a gene. The CDR3 length is 18 residues. CDR1 is SGHNT, CDR2 YYREEE, per germline (reference sequence). CDR3 nucleotide sequence: TGTGCCAGCAGTCCGCCGCCTATGACAGGGTCTAGGCTTCGGGGCTACACCTTC. This gives the protein CASSPPPMTGSRLRGYTF.

There are a few counts of this clone. The chain has TRBV6-5 and TRBJ1-1; 7 bases map to TRBD1. Germline CDR1 is MNHEY and CDR2 is SVGAGI. The CDR3 totals 12 residues. J lost 8 bases, V lost 6 bases, and 6 bases had no gene match. CDR3 protein: CASSLTGSEAFF. CDR3 bases: TGTGCCAGCAGCCTGACAGGGTCCGAAGCTTTCTTT.

V usage is TRBV7-6 and J usage is TRBJ2-3, with TRBD2 matching 9 bases. V lost 5 bases to trimming and J lost 6 bases; unmatched junction nucleotides: 12. Per germline, CDR1 SGHVS and CDR2 FNYEAQ. CDR3 length: 16 amino acids. Here the CDR3 DNA reads TGTGCCAGCAGCCCCTTTAGCGGGAGAGCCAGTGATACGCAGTATTTT. This encodes CASSPFSGRASDTQYF.

The chain employs TRBV10-2 and TRBJ1-5; a weak D match, TRBD1 (6 bases). Germline CDR1 is WSHSY and CDR2 is SAAADI. The V and J ends lost 3 bases and 7 bases respectively, with 10 bases between them. This CDR3 region has 13 residues. The CDR3 DNA sequence: TGCGCCAGCAGTGAACAGGGTGGCCAGCCCCAGCATTTT. Protein product: CASSEQGGQPQHF.

This chain links TRBV9 with TRBJ2-2, with no clear D. The CDR3 is 16 amino acids. V was clipped by 0 bases and J by 0 bases, with 9 bases between them. From germline, CDR1 is SGDLS and CDR2 YYNGEE. The CDR3 sequence is CASSVGAGANTGELFF. The CDR3, as DNA: TGTGCCAGCAGCGTAGGTGCCGGCGCGAACACCGGGGAGCTGTTTTTT.

The gene calls are TRBV3-1 (or the pseudogene TRBV3-2) and TRBJ2-5, with D possibly being TRBD1 (5 bases). This CDR3 contains 15 residues. CDR1 is LGHDT and CDR2 is YNNKEL in the germline V gene (reference sequence). Trimming left V 2 bases short and J 0 bases short, with 10 bases between. The CDR3 region is CASSQIGVNQETQYF. In nucleotides, the CDR3 is TGTGCCAGCAGCCAAATAGGGGTGAACCAAGAGACCCAGTACTTC.

The chain employs TRBV7-9 and TRBJ1-5; D is uncertain. Trimming took 5 bases from V and 1 from J, leaving 6 bases between them. The CDR3 is made up of 13 amino acids. Germline CDR1 SEHNR, CDR2 FQNEAQ (reference sequence). CDR3 loop: CASSRGSNQPQHF. In DNA form, the CDR3 reads TGTGCCAGCAGCCGAGGAAGCAATCAGCCCCAGCATTTT.

J is TRBJ1-5 and V is TRBV4-1; weak D call: TRBD1 (5 bases). Germline CDR1 and CDR2: MGHRA and YSYEKL. Trimming removed 4 bases at V and 0 bases at J, with 10 bases between. CDR3 length equals 15 residues. DNA for the CDR3: TGCGCCAGCAGCCCCTGGGGGGATAGCAATCAGCCCCAGCATTTT. It specifies CASSPWGDSNQPQHF.

This clone came up once. V is TRBV27 and J is TRBJ2-7; the match to TRBD2 covers 13 bases. The germline CDR1 and CDR2 sequences are MNHEY and SMNVEV (reference sequence). The ends lost 5 bases at V and 5 bases at J; junction bases unmatched: 9. This CDR3 has 16 amino acids. CDR3: CASSPTSGRTLNEQYF. DNA for the CDR3: TGTGCCAGCAGTCCGACTAGCGGGAGGACTCTTAACGAGCAGTACTTC.

The chain links TRBV5-1 to TRBJ2-3; 7 nucleotides match TRBD1. The CDR3 is made up of 14 amino acids. CDR1 SGHRS and CDR2 YFSETQ come from the germline V gene. Losses at the gene ends were 5 bases for V and 1 base for J; bases not matched to a gene: 4. CDR3: CASSPGTGTDTQYF. CDR3 DNA: TGCGCCAGCAGTCCCGGGACAGGCACAGATACGCAGTATTTT.

This clone has only a few counts. This chain uses TRBV3-1 (or the pseudogene TRBV3-2) with TRBJ2-6, with D maybe TRBD2 (7 bases). CDR3 length: 19 residues. Trimming removed 4 bases at V and 4 bases at J, with 23 bases between. Germline CDR1 reads LGHDT; CDR2 reads YNNKEL (reference sequence). In DNA form, the CDR3 reads TGTGCCAGCAGCCCTCTGGGGGGGGCGCTTCAAGCCGGGGCCAACGTCCTGACTTTC. It translates to CASSPLGGALQAGANVLTF.

This chain joins TRBV6-5 and TRBJ2-2; possibly TRBD2 for D (6 bases). V was trimmed by 6 bases and J by 0 bases, leaving 8 bases between them. In germline, CDR1 is MNHEY, CDR2 SVGAGI. The CDR3 extends over 14 amino acids. CDR3 protein: CASRLAANTGELFF. The CDR3 nucleotides are TGTGCCAGCAGGTTAGCGGCGAACACCGGGGAGCTGTTTTTT.

The J gene is TRBJ2-7, the V gene TRBV2; D may be TRBD2 (6 bases). Germline-derived CDR1 and CDR2 are SNHLY and FYNNEI. Trimming took off 5 bases at V and 12 bases at J, with 17 bases between the two ends. The CDR3 has 12 amino acids. The CDR3 bases are TGTGCCAGCAGTATCGGGACTCTCAACTTGTACTTC. Its protein is CASSIGTLNLYF.

The chain uses TRBV6-6 and TRBJ1-5; 12 bases match TRBD1. This CDR3 region has 14 residues. The germline gives CDR1 MNHNY, CDR2 SVGAGI (reference sequence). The V gene end was trimmed by 7 bases and the J gene end by 5 bases; junction bases not matched to a gene: 3. CDR3 residues: CASIGTGGYQPQHF. The CDR3 coding sequence is TGTGCCAGCATAGGGACAGGGGGCTATCAGCCCCAGCATTTT.

This clone occurred once. This chain joins TRBV24-1 and TRBJ1-2, with TRBD1 as a possible D gene (5 bases). V gave up 3 bases and J gave up 8 bases, with 24 bases separating them. The CDR3 spans 17 residues. Germline CDR1 and CDR2: KGHDR and SFDVKD. CDR3 protein: CATSDPDSPSIEDGYTF. The CDR3 DNA reads as TGTGCCACCAGTGATCCAGACAGCCCCTCAATCGAGGACGGCTACACCTTC.

V gene TRBV19 combines with J gene TRBJ2-3, with no clear D. CDR3 length: 14 amino acids. The V end was cut by 4 bases, the J end by 6 bases, with 14 bases between. CDR1 and CDR2 from the germline V gene are LNHDA and SQIVND (reference sequence). In DNA, the CDR3 is TGTGCCAGTAGTACGTTGTTTGGCCTCGATACGCAGTATTTT. Protein sequence: CASSTLFGLDTQYF.

This clone was recorded only once. The V call is TRBV30, the J call TRBJ1-4; no reliable D call. Deletions cut 1 base from V and 3 bases from J, with 9 bases between. Per germline, CDR1 GTSNPN and CDR2 SVGIG (reference sequence). The CDR3 is made up of 14 amino acids. The CDR3 sequence is CAWSATAANEKLFF. The DNA of the CDR3 is TGTGCCTGGAGTGCTACAGCAGCTAATGAAAAACTGTTTTTT.

The rearrangement joins TRBV30 to TRBJ2-7, with TRBD1 matching over 12 bases. Germline-derived CDR1 and CDR2 are GTSNPN and SVGIG (reference sequence). The J segment lost 5 bases and the V segment lost 5 bases, leaving 1 base of the junction unmatched. This CDR3 spans 12 amino acids. CDR3 amino acids: CAWGTGGDEQYF. CDR3 nucleotide sequence: TGTGCCTGGGGGACAGGGGGCGACGAGCAGTACTTC.

CDR3 sequence reads: CASHSGTRNSYGYTF. CDR3 bases: TGTGCCAGCCACTCTGGGACACGCAACTCCTATGGCTACACCTTC. The V call is TRBV28, the J call TRBJ1-2; D is possibly TRBD1 (6 bases). Germline-derived CDR1 and CDR2 are MDHEN and SYDVKM. CDR3 size: 15 residues. The germline V and J ends were trimmed by 8 bases and 4 bases, with 20 bases remaining between them.

The chain carries TRBV6-5 and TRBJ1-1, with a weak D call TRBD1 (5 bases). The CDR3 is made up of 15 amino acids. CDR1 is MNHEY and CDR2 is SVGAGI in the germline V gene. Deletions cut 2 bases from V and 1 base from J, with 11 bases between. In DNA form, the CDR3 reads TGTGCCAGCAGTTACGTTGGGGCCTCGAACACTGAAGCTTTCTTT. Protein product: CASSYVGASNTEAFF.

This clone was observed once. CDR3 bases: TGTGCCAGCAGCCCGAAGGCGGGCGGCTACACCTTC. Its translation is CASSPKAGGYTF. The chain uses TRBV5-8 and TRBJ1-2; no clear D gene. V was shortened by 4 bases and J by 8 bases, with 12 bases between the two germline ends. From germline, CDR1 is SGHTS and CDR2 YDEGEE. The CDR3 extends over 12 amino acids.

The chain employs TRBV27 and TRBJ2-5, with 12 bases that match TRBD2. CDR3 length: 17 amino acids. Trimming took 6 bases from V and 4 from J; bases not matched to a gene: 12. Germline lookup yields CDR1 MNHEY and CDR2 SMNVEV (reference sequence). In nucleotides, the CDR3 is TGTGCCAGCAGGGACCCTTCTAGCGGGAGGGCCTCAGAGACCCAGTACTTC. Protein: CASRDPSSGRASETQYF.

The chain couples TRBV7-2 to TRBJ2-3, with 8 nucleotides matching TRBD2. V was pared by 5 bases and J by 4 bases, with 17 bases of the junction left unmatched. Germline V gene sequence: CDR1 SGHTA, CDR2 FQGNSA. CDR3 size: 18 residues. The CDR3 here is CASSLRQGGLGQADTQYF. The CDR3 nucleotides are TGTGCCAGCAGCCTCCGACAAGGGGGACTAGGGCAAGCAGATACGCAGTATTTT.

This clone was seen only once. The chain joins TRBV5-1 to TRBJ2-2; TRBD2 matches at 9 bases. There are 16 residues in the CDR3. V was pared by 1 base and J by 1 base, with 2 bases of the junction left unmatched. Germline CDR1 SGHRS, CDR2 YFSETQ. The CDR3 sequence: CASSLRLAVNTGELFF. The CDR3 DNA sequence: TGCGCCAGCAGCTTGCGACTAGCGGTGAACACCGGGGAGCTGTTTTTT.